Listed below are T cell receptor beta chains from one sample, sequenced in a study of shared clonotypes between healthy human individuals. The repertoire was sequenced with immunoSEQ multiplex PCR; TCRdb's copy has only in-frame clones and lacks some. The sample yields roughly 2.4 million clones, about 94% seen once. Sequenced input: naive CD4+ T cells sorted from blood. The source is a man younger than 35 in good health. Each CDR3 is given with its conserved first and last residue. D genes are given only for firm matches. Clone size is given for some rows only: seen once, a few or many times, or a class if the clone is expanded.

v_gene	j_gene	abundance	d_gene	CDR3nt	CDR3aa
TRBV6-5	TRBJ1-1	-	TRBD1	TGTGCCAGCAGTTTCGGACAGGGGAGCACTGAAGCTTTCTTT	CASSFGQGSTEAFF
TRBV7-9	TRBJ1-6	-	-	TGTGCCAGCAGCGCCCGACAGGATTCCAATTCACCCCTCCACTTT	CASSARQDSNSPLHF
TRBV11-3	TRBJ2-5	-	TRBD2	TGTGCCAGCAGCTTAGGAAAGGGACTAGCGGGGTACCAAGAGACCCAGTACTTC	CASSLGKGLAGYQETQYF
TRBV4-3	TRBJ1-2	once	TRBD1	TGCGCCAGCAGCCAAGAAGGGTCAGGGGGCTATGGCTACACCTTC	CASSQEGSGGYGYTF
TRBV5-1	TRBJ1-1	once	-	TGCGCCAGCAGCTTGGAAGGGATTACTGAAGCTTTCTTT	CASSLEGITEAFF
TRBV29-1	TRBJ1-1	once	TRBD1	TGCAGCGTGGAGAACACAGGGGCCGACACTGAAGCTTTCTTT	CSVENTGADTEAFF
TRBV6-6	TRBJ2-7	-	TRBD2	TGTGCCAGCAGTTCACGACTAGCGACCTACGAGCAGTACTTC	CASSSRLATYEQYF
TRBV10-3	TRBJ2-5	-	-	TGTGCCATCAGTGAGTCACGGGGTGAAGAGACCCAGTACTTC	CAISESRGEETQYF
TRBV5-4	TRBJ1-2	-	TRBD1	TGTGCCAGCAGCCCAGGGACAGGCGGGGTATATCGCTACACCTTC	CASSPGTGGVYRYTF
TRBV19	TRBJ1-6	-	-	TGTGCCAGTTCTCACCACACCGAAGGGGCCCTCCACTTT	CASSHHTEGALHF
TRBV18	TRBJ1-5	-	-	TGTGCCAGCTCACCGGGAGGGGAAGGTCAGCCCCAGCATTTT	CASSPGGEGQPQHF